The rows below give T cell receptor beta chains drawn from one sample of a study of blood T cell repertoires in COVID-19. Here immunoSEQ multiplex PCR was the method, and the copy in TCRdb shows in-frame clones only, minus some. In the table there are roughly 80,000 clones, 84% of which are singletons. What was sequenced was peripheral blood. Source of these receptors: a man between 45 and 60 years old with acute or convalescent COVID-19. CDR3s leave out the opening cysteine and the closing phenylalanine or tryptophan. The order of the fields is clone size, J gene, V gene, CDR3 protein. Some rows have no size entry. The others give once, few or many, or a class for an expanded clone.

size: -; J: TRBJ2-7; V: TRBV2; CDR3: ASSDRTGPYEQY
size: -; J: TRBJ1-3; V: TRBV7-9; CDR3: ASRLQGPGNTIY
size: once; J: TRBJ2-3; V: TRBV19; CDR3: ATGLAKADTQY
size: -; J: TRBJ1-6; V: TRBV5-6; CDR3: ASSPDQAGTGPTPLH
size: -; J: TRBJ2-4; V: TRBV19; CDR3: ASSLLAENIQY
size: -; J: TRBJ1-6; V: TRBV9; CDR3: ASSLGQMHSPLH
size: -; J: TRBJ2-1; V: TRBV16; CDR3: ASSQGQGIRGSYNEQF
size: -; J: TRBJ1-5; V: TRBV6-2/TRBV6-3; CDR3: ASSKRTGYNQPQH
size: -; J: TRBJ2-1; V: TRBV5-1; CDR3: ASSLGPRVAYNEQF
size: once; J: TRBJ2-7; V: TRBV5-1; CDR3: ATRAPSSYEQY
size: -; J: TRBJ1-2; V: TRBV6-5; CDR3: ASRLPGGGGYT
size: -; J: TRBJ1-1; V: TRBV5-1; CDR3: ASSLGGTPEAF
size: -; J: TRBJ1-6; V: TRBV11-3; CDR3: ASSLTGSGTGWPPLH
size: once; J: TRBJ1-2; V: TRBV2; CDR3: ASSEMGAPGGGYT
size: -; J: TRBJ2-2; V: TRBV10-3; CDR3: AIRSAGESGELF
size: -; J: TRBJ1-2; V: TRBV4-3; CDR3: ASSQEGQISYGYT
size: -; J: TRBJ2-1; V: TRBV6-2/TRBV6-3; CDR3: ASSYRGTSGRANEQF
size: -; J: TRBJ2-7; V: TRBV11-2; CDR3: ASSAGLVGEQY
size: -; J: TRBJ2-2; V: TRBV9; CDR3: ASSPGTNTGELF
size: -; J: TRBJ1-1; V: TRBV5-4; CDR3: ASSLGQANTEAF
size: -; J: TRBJ2-1; V: TRBV2; CDR3: ASEGTSGRVGGEQF
size: -; J: TRBJ2-3; V: TRBV2; CDR3: ASSDFGGTSTDTQY
size: -; J: TRBJ1-2; V: TRBV7-2; CDR3: ASSAGQGAFGYT
size: -; J: TRBJ2-5; V: TRBV28; CDR3: ASRTSSGGTQY
size: -; J: TRBJ1-1; V: TRBV19; CDR3: ASSGRQRVNTEAF
size: -; J: TRBJ2-3; V: TRBV29-1; CDR3: SVEGGGTDTQY
size: -; J: TRBJ1-4; V: TRBV7-8; CDR3: ASSRAWGGDEKLF
size: -; J: TRBJ2-5; V: TRBV7-2; CDR3: ASSFRDFQETQY
size: -; J: TRBJ2-3; V: TRBV6-5; CDR3: ASSSTSNPLTDTQY
size: -; J: TRBJ1-1; V: TRBV18; CDR3: ASSPVSGDTEAF
size: few; J: TRBJ2-1; V: TRBV11-2; CDR3: ASSLVAGVRYNEQF
size: -; J: TRBJ2-7; V: TRBV6-5; CDR3: ASTEDRSAYEQY
size: -; J: TRBJ2-1; V: TRBV10-3; CDR3: AISEETSGSNNEQF
size: -; J: TRBJ2-6; V: TRBV6-1; CDR3: ASSGTGLGGANVLT
size: -; J: TRBJ2-5; V: TRBV5-4; CDR3: ASSVTSGRYQETQY
size: -; J: TRBJ1-6; V: TRBV5-1; CDR3: ASSVRDINSPLH